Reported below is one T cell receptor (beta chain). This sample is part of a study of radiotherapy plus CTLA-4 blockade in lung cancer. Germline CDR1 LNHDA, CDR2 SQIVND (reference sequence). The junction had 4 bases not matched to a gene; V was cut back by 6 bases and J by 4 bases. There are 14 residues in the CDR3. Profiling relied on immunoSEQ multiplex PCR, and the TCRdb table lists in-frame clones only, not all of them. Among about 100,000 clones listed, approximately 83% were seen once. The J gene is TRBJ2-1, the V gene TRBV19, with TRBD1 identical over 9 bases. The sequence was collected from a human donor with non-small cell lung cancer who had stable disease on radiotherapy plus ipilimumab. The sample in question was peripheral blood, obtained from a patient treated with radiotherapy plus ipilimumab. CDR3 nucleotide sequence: TGTGCCAGTAGGCGAGGACAGGGGTACAATGAGCAGTTCTTC. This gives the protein CASRRGQGYNEQFF.